Listed below are T cell receptor beta chains from one sample, sequenced in a study of shared clonotypes between healthy human individuals. Assay used: immunoSEQ multiplex PCR; TCRdb lists only in-frame clones, some missing. The table records fewer than 1.8 million clones, around 98.5% of them present only once. Sequencing was done on a sample of naive CD4+ T cells sorted from blood. The origin of the receptors is a man aged 25-45 years in good health. CDR3s include the opening cysteine and the closing phenylalanine or tryptophan. The D gene is left open where the match is weak. A row's size may be missing; if present it is once, few, many or a size class.

v_call	d_call	clone_size	j_call	cdr3_aa	cdr3_nt
TRBV5-8	TRBD1	NA	TRBJ2-7	CASSWDRSEQYF	TGTGCCAGCAGCTGGGACAGAAGCGAGCAGTACTTC
TRBV5-1	TRBD2	NA	TRBJ2-3	CASSLGRSGRKGTDTQYF	TGCGCCAGCAGCTTGGGCCGTAGCGGGAGGAAGGGCACAGATACGCAGTATTTT
TRBV9	TRBD2	NA	TRBJ2-7	CASSPSGRKPYEQYF	TGTGCCAGCAGCCCAAGCGGGAGGAAGCCTTACGAGCAGTACTTC
TRBV29-1	NA	NA	TRBJ2-7	CSVDHQGESYEQYF	TGCAGCGTTGATCACCAGGGTGAATCCTACGAGCAGTACTTC
TRBV28	TRBD1	NA	TRBJ2-1	CASSPGTASSYNEQFF	TGTGCCAGCAGTCCCGGGACAGCGAGCTCCTACAATGAGCAGTTCTTC
TRBV6-1	TRBD2	NA	TRBJ2-7	CATQEAGTYEQYF	TGTGCCACTCAGGAAGCGGGAACCTACGAGCAGTACTTC
TRBV2	TRBD2	NA	TRBJ2-2	CASSEWASGSFGELFF	TGTGCCAGCAGTGAATGGGCTAGCGGGAGCTTTGGGGAGCTGTTTTTT
TRBV29-1	NA	once	TRBJ2-2	CSVRGNTGELFF	TGCAGCGTTCGGGGGAACACCGGGGAGCTGTTTTTT
TRBV5-1	TRBD1	NA	TRBJ1-4	CASSPGTGLNEKLFF	TGCGCCAGCAGCCCAGGGACAGGGCTTAATGAAAAACTGTTTTTT
TRBV7-2	NA	NA	TRBJ1-5	CASSLESDNQPQHF	TGTGCCAGCAGCTTAGAATCCGACAATCAGCCCCAGCATTTT
TRBV7-9	NA	NA	TRBJ1-2	CASSSGGYGYTF	TGTGCCAGCAGCTCGGGGGGCTATGGCTACACCTTC
TRBV11-3	NA	NA	TRBJ2-1	CASSLDLGANEQFF	TGTGCCAGCAGCTTAGATCTCGGCGCCAATGAGCAGTTCTTC
TRBV7-9	NA	NA	TRBJ1-4	CASSPPGGVSRKKLFF	TGTGCCAGCAGCCCGCCGGGTGGGGTGTCTAGGAAAAAACTGTTTTTT
TRBV6-1	NA	NA	TRBJ1-1	CASSDQVYTEAFF	TGTGCCAGCAGTGATCAGGTCTACACTGAAGCTTTCTTT
TRBV18	NA	NA	TRBJ2-7	CASSPERSYEQYF	TGTGCCAGCTCACCCGAAAGGTCCTACGAGCAGTACTTC